The present T cell receptor beta chain was sequenced within a study of HIV-infected children after antiretroviral therapy interruption. This clonotype was picked up many times. The treatment: PENTA 11 planned treatment interruption arm or continuous ART arm. RNA-based 3' RACE libraries used unique molecular identifiers. Via MiXCR, TCRdb re-called the 3' RACE reads, giving one row per CDR3 protein. The sample gives about 40,000 distinct CDR3 sequences, about 6% of which show up once; about 0.97% is in the top ten. The CDR3 runs to 16 residues. The V and J ends lost 6 bases and 5 bases respectively, with 20 bases between them. Germline values: CDR1 MDHEN, CDR2 SYDVKM.

The rearrangement joins TRBV28 to TRBJ1-5; TRBD1 might be the D (6 bases). Sample: CD45RA+ CD4+ T cells from PBMCs, pooled from several time points, taken from a donor given antiretroviral therapy, either interrupted or continuous. Subset: naive CD4+ CD45RA+ CD45RO- T cells. The sequence derives from a pool of human donors with HIV. The CDR3: CASRFQDSRHYQPQHF. For the CDR3, the DNA is TGTGCCAGCAGATTTCAGGACAGTAGACACTATCAGCCCCAGCATTTT.